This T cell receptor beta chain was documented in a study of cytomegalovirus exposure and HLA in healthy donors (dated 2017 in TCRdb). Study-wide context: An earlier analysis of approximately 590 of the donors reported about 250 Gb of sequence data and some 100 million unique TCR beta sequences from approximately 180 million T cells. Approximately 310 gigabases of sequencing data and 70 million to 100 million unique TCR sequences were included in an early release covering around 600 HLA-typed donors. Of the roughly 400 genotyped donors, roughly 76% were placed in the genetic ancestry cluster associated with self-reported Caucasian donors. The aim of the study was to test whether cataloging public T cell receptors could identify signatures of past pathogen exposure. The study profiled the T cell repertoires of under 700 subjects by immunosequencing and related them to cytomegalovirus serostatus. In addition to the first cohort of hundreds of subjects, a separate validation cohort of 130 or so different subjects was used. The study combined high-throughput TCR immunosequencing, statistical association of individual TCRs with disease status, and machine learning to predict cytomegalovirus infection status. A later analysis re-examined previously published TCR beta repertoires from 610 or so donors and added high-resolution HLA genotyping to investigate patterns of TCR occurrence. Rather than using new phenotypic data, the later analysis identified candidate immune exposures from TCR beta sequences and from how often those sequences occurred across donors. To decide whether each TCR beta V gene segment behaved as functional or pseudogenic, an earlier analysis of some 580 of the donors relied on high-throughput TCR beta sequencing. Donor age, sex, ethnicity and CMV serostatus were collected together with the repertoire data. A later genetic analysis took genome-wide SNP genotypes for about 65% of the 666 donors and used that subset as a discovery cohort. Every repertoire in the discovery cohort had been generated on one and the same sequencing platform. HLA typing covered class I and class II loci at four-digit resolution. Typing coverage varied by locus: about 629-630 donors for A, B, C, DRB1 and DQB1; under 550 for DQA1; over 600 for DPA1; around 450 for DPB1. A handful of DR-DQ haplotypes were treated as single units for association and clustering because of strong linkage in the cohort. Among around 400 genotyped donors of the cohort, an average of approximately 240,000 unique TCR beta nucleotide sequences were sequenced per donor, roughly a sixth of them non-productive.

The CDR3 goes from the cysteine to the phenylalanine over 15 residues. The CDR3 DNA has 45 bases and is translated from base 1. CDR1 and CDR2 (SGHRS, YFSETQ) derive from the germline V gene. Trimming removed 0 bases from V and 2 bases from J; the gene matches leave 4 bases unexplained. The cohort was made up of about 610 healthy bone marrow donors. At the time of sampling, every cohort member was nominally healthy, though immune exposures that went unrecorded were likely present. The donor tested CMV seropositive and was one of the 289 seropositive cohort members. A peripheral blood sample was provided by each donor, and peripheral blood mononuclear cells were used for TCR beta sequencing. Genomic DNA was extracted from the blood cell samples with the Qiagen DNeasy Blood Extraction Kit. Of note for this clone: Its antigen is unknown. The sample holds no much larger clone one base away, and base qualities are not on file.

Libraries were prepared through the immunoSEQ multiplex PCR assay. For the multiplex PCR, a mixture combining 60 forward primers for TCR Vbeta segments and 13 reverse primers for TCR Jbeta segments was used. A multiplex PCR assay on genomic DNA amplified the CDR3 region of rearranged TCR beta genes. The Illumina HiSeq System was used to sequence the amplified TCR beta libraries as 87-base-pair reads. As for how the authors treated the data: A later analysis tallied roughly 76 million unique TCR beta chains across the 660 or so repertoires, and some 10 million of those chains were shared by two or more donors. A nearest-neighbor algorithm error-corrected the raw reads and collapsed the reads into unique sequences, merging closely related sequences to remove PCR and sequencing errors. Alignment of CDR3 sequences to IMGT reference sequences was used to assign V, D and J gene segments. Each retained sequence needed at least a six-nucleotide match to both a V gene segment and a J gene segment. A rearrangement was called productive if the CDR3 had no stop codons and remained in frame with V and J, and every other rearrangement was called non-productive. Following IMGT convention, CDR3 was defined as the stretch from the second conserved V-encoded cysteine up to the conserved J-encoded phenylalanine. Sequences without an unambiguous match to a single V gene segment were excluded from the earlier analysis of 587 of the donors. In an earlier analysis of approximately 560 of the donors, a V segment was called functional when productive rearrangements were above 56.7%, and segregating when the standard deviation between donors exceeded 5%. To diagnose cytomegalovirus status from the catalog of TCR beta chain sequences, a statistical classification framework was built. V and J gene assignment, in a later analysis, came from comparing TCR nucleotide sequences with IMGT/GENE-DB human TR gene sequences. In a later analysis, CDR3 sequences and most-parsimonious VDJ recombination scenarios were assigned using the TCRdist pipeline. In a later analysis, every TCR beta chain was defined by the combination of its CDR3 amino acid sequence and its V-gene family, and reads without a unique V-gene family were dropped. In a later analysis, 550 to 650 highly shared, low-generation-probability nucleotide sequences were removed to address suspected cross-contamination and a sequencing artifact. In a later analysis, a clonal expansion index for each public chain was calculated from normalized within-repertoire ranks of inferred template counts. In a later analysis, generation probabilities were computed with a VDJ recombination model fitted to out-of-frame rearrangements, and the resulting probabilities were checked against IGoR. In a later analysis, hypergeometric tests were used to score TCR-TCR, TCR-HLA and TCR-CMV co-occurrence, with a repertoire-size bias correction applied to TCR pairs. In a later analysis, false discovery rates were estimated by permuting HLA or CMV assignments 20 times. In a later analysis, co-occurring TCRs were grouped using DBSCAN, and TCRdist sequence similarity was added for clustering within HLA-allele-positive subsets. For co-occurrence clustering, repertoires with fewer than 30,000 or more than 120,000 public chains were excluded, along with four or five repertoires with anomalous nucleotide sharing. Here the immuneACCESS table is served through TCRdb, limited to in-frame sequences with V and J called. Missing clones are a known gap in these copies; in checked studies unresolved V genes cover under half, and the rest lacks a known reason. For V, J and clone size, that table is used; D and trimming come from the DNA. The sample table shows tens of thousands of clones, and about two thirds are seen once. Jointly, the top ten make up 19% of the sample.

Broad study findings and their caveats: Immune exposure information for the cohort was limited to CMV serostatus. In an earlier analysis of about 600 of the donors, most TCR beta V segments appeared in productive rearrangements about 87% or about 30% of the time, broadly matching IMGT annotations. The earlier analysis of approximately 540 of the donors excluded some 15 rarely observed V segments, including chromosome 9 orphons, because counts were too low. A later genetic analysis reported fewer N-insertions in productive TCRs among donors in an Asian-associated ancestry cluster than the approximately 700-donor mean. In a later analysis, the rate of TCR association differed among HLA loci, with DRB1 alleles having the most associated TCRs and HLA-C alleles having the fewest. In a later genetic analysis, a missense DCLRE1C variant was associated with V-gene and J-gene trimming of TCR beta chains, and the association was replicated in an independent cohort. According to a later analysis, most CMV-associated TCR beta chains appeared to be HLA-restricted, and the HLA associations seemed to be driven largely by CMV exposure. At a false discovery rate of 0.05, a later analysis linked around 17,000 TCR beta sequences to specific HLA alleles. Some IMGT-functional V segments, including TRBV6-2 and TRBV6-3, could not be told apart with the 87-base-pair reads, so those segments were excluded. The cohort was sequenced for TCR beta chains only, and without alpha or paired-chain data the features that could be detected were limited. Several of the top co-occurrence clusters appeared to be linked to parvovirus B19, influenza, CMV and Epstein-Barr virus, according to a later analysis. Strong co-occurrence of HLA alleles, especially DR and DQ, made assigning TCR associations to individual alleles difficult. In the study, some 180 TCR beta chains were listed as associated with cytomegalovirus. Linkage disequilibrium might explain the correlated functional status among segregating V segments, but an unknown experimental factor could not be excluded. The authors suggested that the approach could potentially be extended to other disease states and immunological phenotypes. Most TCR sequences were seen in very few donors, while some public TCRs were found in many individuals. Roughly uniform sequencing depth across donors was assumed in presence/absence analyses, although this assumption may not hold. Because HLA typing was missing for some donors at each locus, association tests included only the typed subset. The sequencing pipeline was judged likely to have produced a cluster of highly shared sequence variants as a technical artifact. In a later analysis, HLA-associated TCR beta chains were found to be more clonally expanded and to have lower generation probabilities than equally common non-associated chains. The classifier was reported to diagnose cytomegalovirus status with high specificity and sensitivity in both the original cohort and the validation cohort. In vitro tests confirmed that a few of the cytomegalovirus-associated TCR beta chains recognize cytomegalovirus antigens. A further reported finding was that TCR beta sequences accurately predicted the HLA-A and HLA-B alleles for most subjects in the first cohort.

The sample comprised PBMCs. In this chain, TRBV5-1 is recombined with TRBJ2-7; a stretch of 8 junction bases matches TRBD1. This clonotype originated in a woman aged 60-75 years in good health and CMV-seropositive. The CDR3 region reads CASSLAGTGTYEQYF. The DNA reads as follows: TGCGCCAGCAGCTTGGCCGGGACAGGAACCTACGAGCAGTACTTC.